These 18 T cell receptor beta chains were all obtained from the same sample, sequenced in a study of T cells in Graves' hyperthyroidism and ophthalmopathy. Template material for amplifying TCR beta CDR3 regions consisted of RNA transcripts. HTBI primers drove first-round RT-PCR of the TCR CDR3. TCRdb redid the calling of the multiplex PCR reads with MiXCR, one entry per CDR3 protein. There are about 640,000 distinct CDR3 sequences in the sample; about 20% occur only once, and around a third lies in the top ten. The source material was blood. The receptors here all came from a man younger than 45 with Graves' ophthalmopathy.

The gene calls are TRBV4-1 and TRBJ2-1; 7 bases line up with TRBD1. The junction had 9 bases not matched to a gene; V was cut back by 7 bases and J by 6 bases. Germline V gives CDR1 MGHRA, CDR2 YSYEKL. The CDR3 covers 14 residues. This CDR3 is CASKRTGRSNEQFF. The CDR3, as DNA: TGCGCCAGCAAAAGGACAGGCCGATCCAATGAGCAGTTCTTC.

The chain uses TRBV10-1 and TRBJ1-4; D may be TRBD1 (5 bases). Trimming took 10 bases from V and 3 from J, leaving 9 bases between them. The germline gives CDR1 WNHNN, CDR2 SYGVQD (reference sequence). The CDR3 is 12 residues long. The chain's CDR3 is CAKRQPNEKLFF. The CDR3 DNA follows: TGCGCCAAAAGACAGCCTAATGAAAAACTGTTTTTT.

The rearrangement uses TRBV5-5 and TRBJ2-2; a weak D match, TRBD2 (8 bases). Germline V gives CDR1 SGHKS, CDR2 YYEKEE (reference sequence). CDR3 length: 18 residues. V lost 4 bases, J lost 4 bases, and 23 bases lay in between. CDR3 nucleotides: TGTGCCAGCAGCCCCGAAGGTAGCGGGACAGACGGCACCGGGGAGCTGTTTTTT. Protein: CASSPEGSGTDGTGELFF.

In this sample, this clonotype turned up a few times. This chain uses TRBV6-1 with TRBJ2-7, with TRBD2 as a possible D gene (6 bases). V gave up 6 bases and J gave up 8 bases, with 17 bases separating them. The CDR3 is 13 amino acids. Germline V gene lookup returns CDR1 MNHNS and CDR2 SASEGT. The CDR3 DNA reads as TGTGCCAGCAGACTAGCAGTCGGGTTGCAGCAGTACTTC. Its translation: CASRLAVGLQQYF.

The V and J genes are TRBV28 and TRBJ2-1, with a possible D match to TRBD2 (6 bases). The germline V and J ends were trimmed by 6 bases and 6 bases, with 18 bases remaining between them. The CDR3 spans 15 residues. Looked up from germline, CDR1 is MDHEN and CDR2 is SYDVKM. The CDR3 reads CASRGPGTARNEQFF. In DNA, the CDR3 is TGTGCCAGCAGGGGACCCGGGACTGCCCGCAATGAGCAGTTCTTC.

This clonotype was detected a few times. V is TRBV7-3 and J is TRBJ2-1; no clear D. V gave up 0 bases and J gave up 2 bases, with 11 bases separating them. CDR1 is SGHTA and CDR2 is FQGTGA in the germline V gene. The CDR3 covers 16 residues. This chain's CDR3 is CASSLTHSRTYNEQFF. CDR3 DNA sequence: TGTGCCAGCAGCTTAACCCACAGCCGAACCTACAATGAGCAGTTCTTC.

The chain has TRBV20-1 and TRBJ2-7; D ambiguous. Trimming left V 0 bases short and J 7 bases short, with 4 bases between. The germline V gene encodes CDR1 DFQATT and CDR2 SNEGSKA (reference sequence). There are 10 residues in the CDR3. This CDR3 reads CSARDQEQYF. CDR3 in DNA: TGCAGTGCTAGAGATCAGGAGCAGTACTTC.

This chain uses TRBV19 with TRBJ1-5; a weak D match, TRBD1 (5 bases). Germline lookup yields CDR1 LNHDA and CDR2 SQIVND (reference sequence). The CDR3 has 15 residues. V gave up 6 bases and J gave up 0 bases, with 12 bases separating them. CDR3 region: CASSRDGLSNQPQHF. CDR3 bases: TGTGCCAGTAGCCGGGACGGACTTAGCAATCAGCCCCAGCATTTT.

In this sample, this clonotype turned up many times. The chain employs TRBV28 and TRBJ2-7; possible D gene TRBD1, 5 bases. The CDR3 spans 14 residues. Trimming removed 4 bases from V and 2 bases from J, with 12 bases in between. Germline CDR1 reads MDHEN; CDR2 reads SYDVKM. The CDR3 DNA sequence: TGTGCCAGCAGTTCCCCCCAGGGCCCCTACGAGCAGTACTTC. This sequence encodes CASSSPQGPYEQYF. Complete variable domain (other parts from reference TRBV28 and TRBJ2-7): DVKVTQSSRYLVKRTGEKVFLECVQDMDHENMFWYRQDPGLGLRLIYFSYDVKMKEKGDIPEGYSVSREKKERFSLILESASTNQTSMYLCASSSPQGPYEQYFGPGTRLTVT.

The chain uses TRBV20-1 and TRBJ2-2; 8 bases are a match to TRBD2. J was trimmed by 4 bases and V by 3 bases; bases with no gene match: 1. CDR3 length: 13 amino acids. Germline CDR1 reads DFQATT; CDR2 reads SNEGSKA (reference sequence). CDR3 coding DNA: TGCAGTGCTAGCGGGAGGGGCACCGGGGAGCTGTTTTTT. Encoded protein: CSASGRGTGELFF.

This clonotype was observed a few times. This chain connects TRBV3-1 to TRBJ2-1; D might be TRBD2 (6 bases). The germline CDR1 and CDR2 sequences are LGHDT and YNNKEL (reference sequence). The CDR3 is 15 residues long. V was clipped by 1 base and J by 4 bases, with 11 bases between them. The chain's CDR3 is CASSQVEGSYNEQFF. DNA for the CDR3: TGTGCCAGCAGCCAAGTGGAGGGGTCTTACAATGAGCAGTTCTTC.

This clonotype was seen ten or more times. V usage is TRBV6-2 or TRBV6-3 and J usage is TRBJ2-7; 7 positions agree with TRBD1. Germline V gene sequence: CDR1 MNHEY, CDR2 SVGEGT. This CDR3 comprises 15 residues. J was trimmed by 2 bases and V by 6 bases; bases with no gene match: 10. CDR3 sequence: CASRRLGTVTYEQYF. The DNA for the CDR3 is TGTGCCAGCAGACGACTGGGGACAGTAACCTACGAGCAGTACTTC.

The J gene is TRBJ1-2, the V gene TRBV7-2; TRBD1 is a possible D gene (5 bases). CDR1 and CDR2 from the germline V gene are SGHTA and FQGNSA. Trimming cost V 5 bases and J 5 bases, with 21 bases left between them. This CDR3 comprises 16 residues. In DNA, the CDR3 is TGTGCCAGCAGCCTGACCTCGGCCAGGGAGAGGTATGGCTACACCTTC. It codes for CASSLTSARERYGYTF.

The chain has TRBV9 and TRBJ2-7; perhaps TRBD2 as D (6 bases). The germline CDR1 and CDR2 sequences are SGDLS and YYNGEE. The CDR3 has 15 residues. Deletions cut 4 bases from V and 2 bases from J, with 16 bases between. The chain's CDR3 is CASSPGGPVTYEQYF. CDR3 DNA sequence: TGTGCCAGCAGCCCCGGGGGACCTGTAACCTACGAGCAGTACTTC. Filled out from reference TRBV9 and TRBJ2-7, the complete variable domain reads DSGVTQTPKHLITATGQRVTLRCSPRSGDLSVYWYQQSLDQGLQFLIQYYNGEERAKGNILERFSAQQFPDLHSELNLSSLELGDSALYFCASSPGGPVTYEQYFGPGTRLTVT.

Details on this clonotype: The junction shows a germline mismatch at one end, possibly a read error. The chain has TRBV30 and TRBJ2-7; TRBD2 agrees at 11 bases. The length of the CDR3 is 14 residues. Per germline, CDR1 GTSNPN and CDR2 SVGIG (reference sequence). CDR3 nucleotides: TGTACCTGGAGGGCCGCTAGCGGGAGGCACGAGCAGTACTTC. Amino acids: CTWRAASGRHEQYF.

The rearrangement links TRBV12-5 to TRBJ2-5; TRBD2 agrees at 9 bases. Trimming at V came to 8 bases and at J to 4 bases, leaving 17 bases not matched to a gene. The CDR3 runs to 17 residues. In germline, CDR1 is LGHNT, CDR2 FRNRAP. The CDR3 region is CASSGLMIGGRAETQYF. The CDR3 DNA reads as TGTGCTAGTAGTGGTTTGATGATTGGCGGGAGGGCAGAGACCCAGTACTTC.

At least ten counts were recorded for this clonotype. The rearrangement joins TRBV30 to TRBJ1-5, with D possibly being TRBD1 (6 bases). The CDR3 consists of 13 residues. Germline V lookup: CDR1 GTSNPN, CDR2 SVGIG (reference sequence). The V end lost 1 base, the J end lost 7 bases, and 11 bases lay between the germline ends. Written as DNA, the CDR3 is TGTGCCTGGAGTGAACAGGGCGGCCAGCCCCAGCATTTT. Encoded protein: CAWSEQGGQPQHF. Looking up the rest from reference TRBV30 and TRBJ1-5 gives the full variable domain: SQTIHQWPATLVQPVGSPLSLECTVEGTSNPNLYWYRQAAGRGLQLLFYSVGIGQISSEVPQNLSASRPQDRQFILSSKKLLLSDSGFYLCAWSEQGGQPQHFGDGTRLSIL.

This clonotype appeared a few times. This chain links TRBV7-2 with TRBJ2-3; 8 bases agree with TRBD2. The CDR3 totals 15 residues. Germline trimming cut 9 bases from V and 1 base from J; bases unmatched to any gene: 9. Germline V gene lookup returns CDR1 SGHTA and CDR2 FQGNSA. The CDR3 sequence is CASRAAGAGTDTQYF. The CDR3 DNA sequence: TGTGCCAGTCGAGCAGCGGGAGCGGGCACAGATACGCAGTATTTT.